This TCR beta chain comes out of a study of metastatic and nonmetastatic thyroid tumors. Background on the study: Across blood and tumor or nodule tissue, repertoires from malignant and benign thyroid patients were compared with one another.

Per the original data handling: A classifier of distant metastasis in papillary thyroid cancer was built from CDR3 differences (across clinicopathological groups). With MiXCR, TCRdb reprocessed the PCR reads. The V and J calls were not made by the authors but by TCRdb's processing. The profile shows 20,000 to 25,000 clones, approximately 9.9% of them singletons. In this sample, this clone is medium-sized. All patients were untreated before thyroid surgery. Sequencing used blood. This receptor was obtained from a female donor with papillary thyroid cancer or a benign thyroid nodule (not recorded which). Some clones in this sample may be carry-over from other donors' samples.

Here the CDR3 reads CASSQGTGIYEQYF. The CDR3 DNA follows: TGTGCCAGCAGTCAAGGGACAGGGATCTACGAGCAGTACTTC. The chain uses TRBV27 and TRBJ2-7, with TRBD1 identical over 9 bases. Germline lookup yields CDR1 MNHEY and CDR2 SMNVEV (reference sequence). The CDR3 length is 14 residues. The V segment lost 5 bases and the J segment 3 bases; nucleotides outside the gene matches: 5.